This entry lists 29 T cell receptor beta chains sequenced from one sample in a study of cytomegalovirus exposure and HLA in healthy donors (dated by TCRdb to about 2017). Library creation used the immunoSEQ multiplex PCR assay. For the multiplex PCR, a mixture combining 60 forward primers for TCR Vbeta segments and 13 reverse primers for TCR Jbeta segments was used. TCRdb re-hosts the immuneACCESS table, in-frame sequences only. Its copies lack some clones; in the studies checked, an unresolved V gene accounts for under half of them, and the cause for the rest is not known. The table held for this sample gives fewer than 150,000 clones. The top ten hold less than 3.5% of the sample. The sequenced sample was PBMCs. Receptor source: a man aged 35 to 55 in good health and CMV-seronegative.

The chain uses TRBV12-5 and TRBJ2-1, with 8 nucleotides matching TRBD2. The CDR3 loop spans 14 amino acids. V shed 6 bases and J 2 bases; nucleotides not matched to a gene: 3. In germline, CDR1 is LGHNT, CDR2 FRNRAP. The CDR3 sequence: CASGPGGAYNEQFF. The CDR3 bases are TGTGCTAGTGGGCCCGGGGGGGCCTACAATGAGCAGTTCTTC.

The CDR3 nucleotides are TGTGCCAGCAGTTACGGCCAATTCCTTCAAGAGACCCAGTACTTC. Its translation: CASSYGQFLQETQYF. This chain uses TRBV6-5 with TRBJ2-5, with no clear D. Trimming removed 2 bases from V and 2 bases from J, with 12 bases in between. Germline V gene data show CDR1 as MNHEY and CDR2 as SVGAGI. The CDR3 covers 15 residues.

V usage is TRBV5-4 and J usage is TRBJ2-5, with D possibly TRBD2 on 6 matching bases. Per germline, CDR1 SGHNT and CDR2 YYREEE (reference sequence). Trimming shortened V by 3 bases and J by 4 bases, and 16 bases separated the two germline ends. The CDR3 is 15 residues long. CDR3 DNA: TGTGCCAGCAGCTCACCCGTCTTGGGGGGAGAGACCCAGTACTTC. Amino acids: CASSSPVLGGETQYF.

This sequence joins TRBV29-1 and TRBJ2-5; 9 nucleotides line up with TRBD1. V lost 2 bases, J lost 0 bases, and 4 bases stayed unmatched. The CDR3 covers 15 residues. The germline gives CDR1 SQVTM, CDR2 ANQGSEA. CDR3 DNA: TGCAGCGTTGAAAGCGGGACAGGGTACCAAGAGACCCAGTACTTC. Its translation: CSVESGTGYQETQYF.

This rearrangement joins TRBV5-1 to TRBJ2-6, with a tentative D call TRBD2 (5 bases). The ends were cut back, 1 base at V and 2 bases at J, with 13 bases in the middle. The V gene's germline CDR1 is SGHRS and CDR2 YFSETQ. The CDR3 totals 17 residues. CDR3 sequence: CASSLSRGSAGANVLTF. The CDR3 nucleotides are TGCGCCAGCAGCTTGTCCCGGGGTTCCGCTGGGGCCAACGTCCTGACTTTC.

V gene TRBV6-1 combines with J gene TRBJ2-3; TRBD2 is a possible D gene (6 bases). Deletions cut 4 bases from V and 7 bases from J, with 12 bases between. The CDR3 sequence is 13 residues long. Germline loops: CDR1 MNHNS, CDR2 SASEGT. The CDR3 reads CASSGGASHTQYF. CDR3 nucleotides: TGTGCCAGCAGTGGCGGGGCCTCACATACGCAGTATTTT.

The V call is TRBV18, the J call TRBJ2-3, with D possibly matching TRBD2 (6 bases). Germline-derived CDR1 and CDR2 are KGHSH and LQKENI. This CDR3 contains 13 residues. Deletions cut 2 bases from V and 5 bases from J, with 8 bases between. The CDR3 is CASSPSSEDTQYF. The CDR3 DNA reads TGTGCCAGCTCACCATCTAGCGAAGATACGCAGTATTTT.

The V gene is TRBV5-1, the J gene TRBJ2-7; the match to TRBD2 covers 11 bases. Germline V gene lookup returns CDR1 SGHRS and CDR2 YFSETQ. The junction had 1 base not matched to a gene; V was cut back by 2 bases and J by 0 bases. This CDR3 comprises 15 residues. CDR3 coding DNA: TGCGCCAGCAGCTTCACTAGCGGGGGCTCCTACGAGCAGTACTTC. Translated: CASSFTSGGSYEQYF.

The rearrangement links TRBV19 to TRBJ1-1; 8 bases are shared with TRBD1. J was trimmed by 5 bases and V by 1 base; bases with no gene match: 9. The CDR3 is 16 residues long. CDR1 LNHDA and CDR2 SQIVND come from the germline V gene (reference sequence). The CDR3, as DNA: TGTGCCAGTAGTATAGGGGGTCACAGGGGGGGAACTGAAGCTTTCTTT. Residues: CASSIGGHRGGTEAFF.

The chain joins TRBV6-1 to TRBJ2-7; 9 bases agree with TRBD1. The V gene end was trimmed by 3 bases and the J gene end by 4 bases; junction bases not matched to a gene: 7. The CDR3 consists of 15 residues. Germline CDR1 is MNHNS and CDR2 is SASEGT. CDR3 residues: CASSETGQGKYEQYF. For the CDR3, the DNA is TGTGCCAGCAGTGAGACGGGACAGGGCAAATACGAGCAGTACTTC.

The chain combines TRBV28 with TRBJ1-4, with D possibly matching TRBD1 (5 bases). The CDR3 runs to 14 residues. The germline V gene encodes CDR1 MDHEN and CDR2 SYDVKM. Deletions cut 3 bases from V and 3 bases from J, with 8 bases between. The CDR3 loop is CASSFGGSNEKLFF. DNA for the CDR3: TGTGCCAGCAGTTTCGGGGGTTCTAATGAAAAACTGTTTTTT.

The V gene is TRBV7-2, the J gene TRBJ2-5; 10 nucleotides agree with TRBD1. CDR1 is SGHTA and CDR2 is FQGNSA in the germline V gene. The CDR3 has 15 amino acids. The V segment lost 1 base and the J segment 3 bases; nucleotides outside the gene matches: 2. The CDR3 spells CASSLDGTGEETQYF. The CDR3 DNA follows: TGTGCCAGCAGCTTAGATGGGACAGGGGAAGAGACCCAGTACTTC.

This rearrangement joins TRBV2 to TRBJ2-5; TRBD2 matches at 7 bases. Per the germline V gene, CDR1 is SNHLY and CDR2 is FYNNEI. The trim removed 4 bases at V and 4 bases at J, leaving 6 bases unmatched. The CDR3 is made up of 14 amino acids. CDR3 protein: CASSGRWGGETQYF. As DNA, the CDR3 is TGTGCCAGCAGTGGACGCTGGGGGGGAGAGACCCAGTACTTC. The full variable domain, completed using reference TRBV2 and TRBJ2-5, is EPEVTQTPSHQVTQMGQEVILRCVPISNHLYFYWYRQILGQKVEFLVSFYNNEISEKSEIFDDQFSVERPDGSNFTLKIRSTKLEDSAMYFCASSGRWGGETQYFGPGTRLLVL.

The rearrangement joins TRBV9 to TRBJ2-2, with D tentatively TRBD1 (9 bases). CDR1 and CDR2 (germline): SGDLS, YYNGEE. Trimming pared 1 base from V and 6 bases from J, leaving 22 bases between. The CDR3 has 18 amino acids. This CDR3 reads CASSVSQRGTGRSGELFF. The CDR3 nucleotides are TGTGCCAGCAGCGTATCTCAGCGGGGGACAGGGCGATCCGGGGAGCTGTTTTTT.

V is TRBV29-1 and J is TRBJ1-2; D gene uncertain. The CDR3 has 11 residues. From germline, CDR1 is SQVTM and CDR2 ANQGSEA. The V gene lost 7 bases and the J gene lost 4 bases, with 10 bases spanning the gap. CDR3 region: CSAGFAYGYTF. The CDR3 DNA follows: TGCAGCGCCGGGTTTGCCTATGGCTACACCTTC.

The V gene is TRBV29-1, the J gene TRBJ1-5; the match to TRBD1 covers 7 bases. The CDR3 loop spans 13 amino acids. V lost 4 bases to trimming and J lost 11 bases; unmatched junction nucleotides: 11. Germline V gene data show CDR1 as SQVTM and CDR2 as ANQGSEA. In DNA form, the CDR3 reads TGCAGCGTTGCTGACAGGGCAATGGGGGCCCAGCATTTT. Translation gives CSVADRAMGAQHF.

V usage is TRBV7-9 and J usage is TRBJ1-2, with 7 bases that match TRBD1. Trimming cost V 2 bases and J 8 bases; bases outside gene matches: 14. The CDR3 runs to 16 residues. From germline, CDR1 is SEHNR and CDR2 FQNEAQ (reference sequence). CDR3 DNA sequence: TGTGCCAGCAGCTTAATGGGGACAGCTACCTCTGCCGGCTACACCTTC. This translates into CASSLMGTATSAGYTF.

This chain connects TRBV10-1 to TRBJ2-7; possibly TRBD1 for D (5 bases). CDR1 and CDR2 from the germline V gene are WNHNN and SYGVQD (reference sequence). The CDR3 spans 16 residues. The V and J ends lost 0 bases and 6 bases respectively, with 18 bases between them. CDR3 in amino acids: CASSESSVGGAPEQYF. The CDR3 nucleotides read TGCGCCAGCAGTGAGTCCTCCGTCGGTGGGGCGCCCGAGCAGTACTTC.

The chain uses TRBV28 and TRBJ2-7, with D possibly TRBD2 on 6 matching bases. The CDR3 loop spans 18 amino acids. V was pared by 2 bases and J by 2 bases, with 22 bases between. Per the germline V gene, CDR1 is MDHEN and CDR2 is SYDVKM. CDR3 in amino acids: CASSLVFKEGQYPYEQYF. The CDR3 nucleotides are TGTGCCAGCAGTTTAGTGTTCAAGGAGGGGCAGTATCCCTACGAGCAGTACTTC.

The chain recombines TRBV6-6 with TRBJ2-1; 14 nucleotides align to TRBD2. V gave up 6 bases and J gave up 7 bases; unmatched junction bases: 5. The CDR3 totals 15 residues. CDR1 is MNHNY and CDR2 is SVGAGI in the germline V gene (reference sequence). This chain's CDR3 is CASRAGTSGGNEQFF. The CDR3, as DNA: TGTGCCAGCAGGGCCGGGACTAGCGGGGGAAATGAGCAGTTCTTC.

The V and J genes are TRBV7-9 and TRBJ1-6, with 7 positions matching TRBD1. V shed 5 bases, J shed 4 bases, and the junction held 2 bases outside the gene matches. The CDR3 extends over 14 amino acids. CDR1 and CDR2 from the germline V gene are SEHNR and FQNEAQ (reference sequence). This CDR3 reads CASSPGQYNSPLHF. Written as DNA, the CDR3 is TGTGCCAGCAGCCCGGGACAGTATAATTCACCCCTCCACTTT.

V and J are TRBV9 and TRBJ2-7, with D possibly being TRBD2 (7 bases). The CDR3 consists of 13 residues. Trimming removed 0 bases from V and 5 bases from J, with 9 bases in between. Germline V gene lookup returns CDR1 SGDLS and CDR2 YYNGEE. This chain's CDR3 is CASSVEGGNEQYF. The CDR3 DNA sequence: TGTGCCAGCAGCGTAGAGGGGGGGAACGAGCAGTACTTC.

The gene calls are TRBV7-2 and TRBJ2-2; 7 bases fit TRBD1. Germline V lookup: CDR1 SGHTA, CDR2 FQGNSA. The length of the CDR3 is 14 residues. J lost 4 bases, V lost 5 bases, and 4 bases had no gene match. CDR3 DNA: TGTGCCAGCAGCCCCCGACAGGGCACCGGGGAGCTGTTTTTT. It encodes CASSPRQGTGELFF.

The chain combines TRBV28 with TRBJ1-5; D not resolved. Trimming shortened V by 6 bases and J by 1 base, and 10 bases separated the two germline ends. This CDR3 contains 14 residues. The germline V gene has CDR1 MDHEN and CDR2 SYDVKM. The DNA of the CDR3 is TGTGCCAGCAGCGGTTTACAGAGCAATCAGCCCCAGCATTTT. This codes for CASSGLQSNQPQHF.

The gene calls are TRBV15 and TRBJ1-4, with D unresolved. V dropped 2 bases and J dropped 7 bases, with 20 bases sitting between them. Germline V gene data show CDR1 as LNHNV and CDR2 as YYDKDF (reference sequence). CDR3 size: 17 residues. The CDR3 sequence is CATSRPRSRGRIEKLFF. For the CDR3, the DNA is TGTGCCACCAGCAGACCCCGTTCCAGAGGGAGAATTGAAAAACTGTTTTTT.

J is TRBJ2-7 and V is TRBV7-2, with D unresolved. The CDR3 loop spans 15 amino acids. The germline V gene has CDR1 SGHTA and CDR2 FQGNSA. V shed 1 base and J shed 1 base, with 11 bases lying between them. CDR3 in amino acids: CASSLGAVFSYEQYF. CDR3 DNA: TGTGCCAGCAGCTTAGGTGCAGTCTTTTCCTACGAGCAGTACTTC.

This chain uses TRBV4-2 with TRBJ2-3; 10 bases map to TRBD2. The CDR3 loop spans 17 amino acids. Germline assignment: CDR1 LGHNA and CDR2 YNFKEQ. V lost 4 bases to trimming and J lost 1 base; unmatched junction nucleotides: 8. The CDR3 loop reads CASSLQVLAGGTDTQYF. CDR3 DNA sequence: TGTGCCAGCAGCCTTCAGGTCCTAGCGGGGGGCACAGATACGCAGTATTTT.

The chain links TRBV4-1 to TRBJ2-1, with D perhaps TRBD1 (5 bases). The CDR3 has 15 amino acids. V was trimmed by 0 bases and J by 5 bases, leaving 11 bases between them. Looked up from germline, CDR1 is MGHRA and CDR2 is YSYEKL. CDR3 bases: TGCGCCAGCAGCCAAGATAGGGGCTATAACAATGAGCAGTTCTTC. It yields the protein CASSQDRGYNNEQFF.

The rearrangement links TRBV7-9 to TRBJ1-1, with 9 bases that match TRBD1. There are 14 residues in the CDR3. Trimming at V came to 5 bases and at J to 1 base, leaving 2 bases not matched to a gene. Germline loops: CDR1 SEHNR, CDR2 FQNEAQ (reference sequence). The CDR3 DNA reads TGTGCCAGCAGCCCGGGACAGGGGAACACTGAAGCTTTCTTT. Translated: CASSPGQGNTEAFF.